This TCR beta chain was obtained from a study of cytomegalovirus exposure and HLA in healthy donors. Study conclusions and caveats: According to a subsequent analysis, TCR clusters from the first cohort were inclined to appear together in the 100 to 150 validation repertoires.

For this clone: Antigen unknown.

Some clones are missing from TCRdb's copy, which holds only in-frame ones; the method was immunoSEQ multiplex PCR. The table lists under 300,000 clones, roughly 85% of them singletons. This TCR came from a woman aged 18-29 years in good health and CMV-seronegative. Sequencing input: PBMCs.

The CDR3 nucleotides read TGTGCCAGCATCGGGGACAGTCGCGGCACCTACGAGCAGTACTTC. Protein: CASIGDSRGTYEQYF. The chain is built from TRBV6-1 and TRBJ2-7, with 7 bases matching TRBD1. Per the germline V gene, CDR1 is MNHNS and CDR2 is SASEGT. This CDR3 is 15 amino acids long. With 7 bases clipped from V and 2 bases from J, the junction kept 11 bases outside the gene matches.